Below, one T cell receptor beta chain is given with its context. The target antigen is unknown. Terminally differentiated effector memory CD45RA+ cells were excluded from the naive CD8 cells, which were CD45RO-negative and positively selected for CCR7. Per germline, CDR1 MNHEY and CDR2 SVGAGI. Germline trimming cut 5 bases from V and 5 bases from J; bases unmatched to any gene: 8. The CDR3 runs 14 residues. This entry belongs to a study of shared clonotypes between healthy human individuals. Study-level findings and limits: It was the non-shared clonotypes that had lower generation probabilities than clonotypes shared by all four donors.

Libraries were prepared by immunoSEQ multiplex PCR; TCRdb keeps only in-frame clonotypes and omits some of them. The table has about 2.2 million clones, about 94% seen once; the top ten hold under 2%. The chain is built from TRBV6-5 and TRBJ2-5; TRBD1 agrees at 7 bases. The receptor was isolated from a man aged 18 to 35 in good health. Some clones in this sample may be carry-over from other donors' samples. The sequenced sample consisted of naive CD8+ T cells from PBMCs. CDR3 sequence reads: CASSPSTGKETQYF. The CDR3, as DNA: TGTGCCAGCAGTCCTTCGACAGGGAAGGAGACCCAGTACTTC.